This T cell receptor beta chain is from a study of shared clonotypes between healthy human individuals. This clone appeared a few times. Donors were Caucasian adults residing in Nashville, Tennessee, USA. CDR3 length equals 16 residues. The V gene's germline CDR1 is SNHLY and CDR2 FYNNEI. V gave up 2 bases and J gave up 4 bases; unmatched junction bases: 7. 300 ng DNA, roughly 27,000 T cell genomes, went into unsorted PBMC replicate PCRs. Using immunoSEQ multiplex PCR, the repertoire was profiled, and TCRdb retains in-frame clones only, with some absent. The data contain about 490,000 clones, around 80% of them seen just once; the ten biggest clones take up more than 10%.

What was sequenced was PBMCs. This rearrangement joins TRBV2 to TRBJ2-1, with 8 bases aligning to TRBD2. This clonotype was obtained from a woman aged 40 to 49 in good health. Some clones in this sample may be carry-over from other donors' samples. The CDR3 nucleotides are TGTGCCAGCAGTGAACCGGGACTAGGGCTTTACAATGAGCAGTTCTTC. It yields the protein CASSEPGLGLYNEQFF. Together with reference TRBV2 and TRBJ2-1, the CDR3 gives the full variable domain: EPEVTQTPSHQVTQMGQEVILRCVPISNHLYFYWYRQILGQKVEFLVSFYNNEISEKSEIFDDQFSVERPDGSNFTLKIRSTKLEDSAMYFCASSEPGLGLYNEQFFGPGTRLTVL.